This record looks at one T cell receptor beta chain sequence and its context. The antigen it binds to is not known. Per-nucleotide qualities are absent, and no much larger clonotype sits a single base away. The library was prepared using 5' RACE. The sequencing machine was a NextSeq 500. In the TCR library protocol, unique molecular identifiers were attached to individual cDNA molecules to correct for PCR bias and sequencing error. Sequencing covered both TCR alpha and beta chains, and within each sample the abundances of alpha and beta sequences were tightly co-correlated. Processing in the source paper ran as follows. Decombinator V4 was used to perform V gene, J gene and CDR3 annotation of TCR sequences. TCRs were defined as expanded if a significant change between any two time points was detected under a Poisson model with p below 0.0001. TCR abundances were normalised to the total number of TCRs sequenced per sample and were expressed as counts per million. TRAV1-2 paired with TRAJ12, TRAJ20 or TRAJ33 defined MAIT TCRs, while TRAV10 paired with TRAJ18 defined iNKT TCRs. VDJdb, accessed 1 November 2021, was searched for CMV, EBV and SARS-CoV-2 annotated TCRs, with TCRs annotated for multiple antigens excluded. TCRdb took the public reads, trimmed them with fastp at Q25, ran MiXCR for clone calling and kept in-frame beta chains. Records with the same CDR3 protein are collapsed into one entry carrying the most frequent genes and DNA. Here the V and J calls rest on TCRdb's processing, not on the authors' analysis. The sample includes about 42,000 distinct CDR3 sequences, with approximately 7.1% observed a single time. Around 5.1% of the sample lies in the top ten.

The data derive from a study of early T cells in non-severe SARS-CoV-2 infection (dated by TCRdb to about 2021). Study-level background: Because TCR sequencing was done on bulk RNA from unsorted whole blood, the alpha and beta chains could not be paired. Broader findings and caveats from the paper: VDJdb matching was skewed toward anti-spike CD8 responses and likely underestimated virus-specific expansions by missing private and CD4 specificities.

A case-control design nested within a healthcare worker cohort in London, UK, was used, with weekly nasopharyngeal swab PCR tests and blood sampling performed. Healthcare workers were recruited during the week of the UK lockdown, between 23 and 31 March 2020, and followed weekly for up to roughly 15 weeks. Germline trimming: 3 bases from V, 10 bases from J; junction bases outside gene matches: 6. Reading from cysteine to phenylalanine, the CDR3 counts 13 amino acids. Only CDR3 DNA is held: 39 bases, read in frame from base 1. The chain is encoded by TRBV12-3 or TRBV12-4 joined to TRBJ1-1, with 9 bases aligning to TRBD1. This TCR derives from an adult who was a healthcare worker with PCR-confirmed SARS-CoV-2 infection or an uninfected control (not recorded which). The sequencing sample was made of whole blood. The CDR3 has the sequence CASSFRTGEVAFF. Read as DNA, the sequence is TGTGCCAGCAGTTTTCGGACAGGGGAAGTAGCTTTCTTT.